The next 7 T cell receptor beta chains were all read from a single sample in a study of shared clonotypes between healthy human individuals. Profiled with immunoSEQ multiplex PCR; TCRdb holds only in-frame clones, not every one. Of 2 million to 2.5 million clones in the sample, over 85% are singletons; the top ten hold roughly 0.13%. The specimen was naive CD4+ T cells sorted from blood. This sample's subset: CD45RA+ positively selected. Receptors were obtained from a man between 18 and 35 years old in good health.

This chain uses TRBV19 with TRBJ1-6; no clear D gene. The germline CDR1 and CDR2 sequences are LNHDA and SQIVND (reference sequence). CDR3 length equals 15 residues. With 3 bases removed from V and 0 bases from J, the gap between germline ends came to 6 bases. CDR3 amino acids: CASSILSSYNSPLHF. CDR3 in DNA: TGTGCCAGTAGTATTCTGAGCTCCTATAATTCACCCCTCCACTTT.

This clone was recorded only once. Different DNA sequences within this sample yield the same CDR3. The chain combines TRBV6-5 with TRBJ1-4, with TRBD1 matching over 11 bases. V lost 6 bases, J lost 6 bases, and 6 bases stayed unmatched. This CDR3 spans 15 amino acids. Germline assignment: CDR1 MNHEY and CDR2 SVGAGI. This CDR3 is CASSRGTGGDEKLFF. The CDR3 nucleotides read TGTGCCAGCAGCCGCGGGACAGGGGGTGATGAAAAACTGTTTTTT.

A single count supports this clone. The same CDR3 also results from other DNA sequences found in this sample. The chain carries TRBV19 and TRBJ2-7; a weak D match, TRBD2 (6 bases). Germline loops: CDR1 LNHDA, CDR2 SQIVND (reference sequence). CDR3 length: 14 residues. V gave up 1 base and J gave up 1 base, with 8 bases separating them. The DNA for the CDR3 is TGTGCCAGTAGTATAGTCGGGGGATCCTACGAGCAGTACTTC. Translating it yields CASSIVGGSYEQYF.

The chain recombines TRBV5-6 with TRBJ2-5, with 9 bases aligning to TRBD1. The J segment lost 4 bases and the V segment lost 0 bases, leaving 13 bases of the junction unmatched. This CDR3 spans 18 amino acids. CDR1 is SGHDT, CDR2 YYEEEE, per germline. The CDR3 DNA is TGTGCCAGCAGCTTGGTCAGCGGTTTGGACAGGGGTTTAGAGACCCAGTACTTC. Translating it yields CASSLVSGLDRGLETQYF.

The chain is built from TRBV10-3 and TRBJ2-7; D may be TRBD2 (5 bases). Per the germline V gene, CDR1 is ENHRY and CDR2 is SYGVKD. With 2 bases removed from V and 3 bases from J, the gap between germline ends came to 8 bases. CDR3 length: 13 residues. The CDR3 DNA reads as TGTGCCATCAGTGAGGGAGGTTTCTACGAGCAGTACTTC. Protein: CAISEGGFYEQYF.

V usage is TRBV6-1 and J usage is TRBJ2-4; D gene uncertain. V was trimmed by 2 bases and J by 1 base, leaving 9 bases between them. CDR1 MNHNS and CDR2 SASEGT come from the germline V gene. This CDR3 contains 15 residues. The CDR3 region is CASSEFGSAKNIQYF. The CDR3 nucleotides are TGTGCCAGCAGTGAATTCGGGTCTGCCAAAAACATTCAGTACTTC.

Only one count was recorded for this clone. The CDR3 DNA sequence: TGCGCCAGCAGCTTGGAACGGGGGAACGACGAGCAGTACTTC. It is translated as CASSLERGNDEQYF. The chain carries TRBV5-1 and TRBJ2-7; the D gene is possibly TRBD2 (6 bases). The V and J ends lost 0 bases and 5 bases respectively, with 12 bases between them. CDR3 length: 14 amino acids. CDR1 and CDR2 (germline): SGHRS, YFSETQ.